This TCR beta chain is drawn from a study of human thymus T cells. Sequencing used immunoSEQ multiplex PCR; TCRdb keeps in-frame clones, though not all of them. The sample contains some 72,000 clones, 90% to 98% of which appear only once. As for this clone: Its antigen is as yet unknown.

The V and J ends lost 0 bases and 2 bases respectively, with 8 bases between them. The germline gives CDR1 GTSNPN, CDR2 SVGIG (reference sequence). The CDR3 length is 14 residues. Overall study results and limits: In thymic and blood repertoires alike, V and J usage looked biased. Related research described strongly overlapping thymic repertoires in unrelated people.

Resections from corrective heart surgery provided thymus tissue. Infants served as donors; they were healthy and Finnish and were having corrective surgery for congenital heart defects. The V call is TRBV30, the J call TRBJ1-3; D may be TRBD1 (6 bases). The source material was thymus tissue. The source is a boy younger than two with a congenital heart defect but otherwise immunologically healthy. CDR3 protein: CAWSVTGTGNTIYF. For the CDR3, the DNA is TGTGCCTGGAGTGTAACAGGGACTGGAAACACCATATATTTT.